The 19 T cell receptor beta chains given below trace back to one sample, sequenced in a study of T cell changes during pregnancy in multiple sclerosis. Sequenced by immunoSEQ multiplex PCR; TCRdb stores in-frame clones only, minus some. Of around 46,000 clones listed, roughly nine tenths are singletons. The sample here was CD8+ T cells from peripheral blood mononuclear cells, taken in the second trimester of pregnancy. These receptor sequences come from a female donor with multiple sclerosis, enrolled in a pregnancy study.

This sequence joins TRBV13 and TRBJ1-3; D possibly corresponds to TRBD1 (6 bases). The V gene lost 4 bases and the J gene lost 8 bases, with 18 bases spanning the gap. The germline V gene has CDR1 PRHDT and CDR2 FYEKMQ (reference sequence). The CDR3 is made up of 15 amino acids. CDR3 nucleotide sequence: TGTGCCAGCAGCTCTAGCATCACAGGGATGGACACCATATATTTT. Residues: CASSSSITGMDTIYF.

V gene TRBV7-9 combines with J gene TRBJ2-1; TRBD1 matches 9 bases. CDR3 length equals 19 residues. V shed 5 bases and J 3 bases; nucleotides not matched to a gene: 17. From germline, CDR1 is SEHNR and CDR2 FQNEAQ (reference sequence). Here the CDR3 DNA reads TGTGCCAGCAGCACACCTGGACAGGGGCCCATCTTTAACTACAATGAGCAGTTCTTC. This codes for CASSTPGQGPIFNYNEQFF.

CDR3 in amino acids: CAIRPTSIGSYEQYF. The CDR3 DNA is TGTGCCATCCGACCGACTAGCATAGGGTCCTACGAGCAGTACTTC. V usage is TRBV10-3 and J usage is TRBJ2-7, with 7 bases identical to TRBD2. This CDR3 comprises 15 residues. Germline V gene data show CDR1 as ENHRY and CDR2 as SYGVKD. The junction had 11 bases not matched to a gene; V was cut back by 8 bases and J by 1 base.

The chain has TRBV30 and TRBJ1-2, with unresolved D. The CDR3 is 15 residues long. The V and J ends lost 0 bases and 5 bases respectively, with 16 bases between them. The germline CDR1 and CDR2 sequences are GTSNPN and SVGIG (reference sequence). CDR3 residues: CAWSVGVGLKYGYTF. The CDR3 nucleotides are TGTGCCTGGAGTGTCGGGGTTGGGCTTAAATATGGCTACACCTTC.

The chain couples TRBV11-1 to TRBJ1-6; 10 bases are shared with TRBD1. V shed 3 bases, J shed 3 bases, and the junction held 5 bases outside the gene matches. Germline V gene lookup returns CDR1 SGHAT and CDR2 FQDESV (reference sequence). This CDR3 region has 17 residues. This CDR3 is CASSLGDRGLYNSPLHF. The DNA for the CDR3 is TGTGCCAGCAGCTTGGGCGACAGGGGGCTCTATAATTCACCCCTCCACTTT.

V is TRBV29-1 and J is TRBJ2-2, with 8 bases lining up with TRBD1. Trimming cost V 4 bases and J 6 bases; bases outside gene matches: 10. Germline V CDR1 and CDR2: SQVTM, ANQGSEA. The CDR3 contains 15 residues. CDR3 nucleotides: TGCAGCGTTGTATCAGGACAGGGACATTCCGGGGAGCTGTTTTTT. Translation gives CSVVSGQGHSGELFF.

The gene calls are TRBV9 and TRBJ2-7; tentative D call: TRBD1 (6 bases). Per the germline V gene, CDR1 is SGDLS and CDR2 is YYNGEE. Trimming left V 0 bases short and J 2 bases short, with 9 bases between. The CDR3 has 14 residues. The CDR3 DNA is TGTGCCAGCAGCGTAGATCAGGGGCCCTACGAGCAGTACTTC. Its translation: CASSVDQGPYEQYF.

The J gene is TRBJ1-2, the V gene TRBV19; the match to TRBD1 covers 7 bases. This CDR3 has 14 residues. The ends lost 5 bases at V and 8 bases at J; junction bases unmatched: 11. Germline assignment: CDR1 LNHDA and CDR2 SQIVND (reference sequence). DNA of the CDR3: TGTGCCAGTAGTCTAACCGTCACAGGGGACGGCTACACCTTC. Residues: CASSLTVTGDGYTF.

V is TRBV30 and J is TRBJ2-1; D uncertain. The CDR3 sequence is 11 residues long. CDR1 is GTSNPN, CDR2 SVGIG, per germline (reference sequence). Between the trimmed V and J ends, which lost 3 bases and 6 bases, there was a span of 6 bases. In nucleotides, the CDR3 is TGTGCCTGGAGCGTTAGCAATGAGCAGTTCTTC. Its translation: CAWSVSNEQFF.

V is TRBV19 and J is TRBJ2-7; a weak D match, TRBD1 (5 bases). V lost 3 bases, J lost 1 base, and 13 bases lay in between. This CDR3 is 15 amino acids long. The germline V gene encodes CDR1 LNHDA and CDR2 SQIVND (reference sequence). CDR3 in DNA: TGTGCCAGTAGTATGACAGTTTCACAATCCTACGAGCAGTACTTC. It specifies CASSMTVSQSYEQYF.

The gene calls are TRBV6-4 and TRBJ2-1; unclear D gene. Deletions cut 3 bases from V and 4 bases from J, with 10 bases between. Germline-derived CDR1 and CDR2 are MRHNA and SNTAGT. The CDR3 consists of 14 residues. The CDR3 region has the DNA TGTGCCAGCAGTGAAGTTGGGCCTTACAATGAGCAGTTCTTC. This sequence encodes CASSEVGPYNEQFF.

This chain connects TRBV7-8 to TRBJ1-2; D unclear. Per the germline V gene, CDR1 is SGHVS and CDR2 is FQNEAQ. V was shortened by 5 bases and J by 0 bases, with 22 bases between the two germline ends. The CDR3 runs to 18 residues. The CDR3 protein is CASSRGQFYRPSNYGYTF. CDR3 coding DNA: TGTGCCAGCAGCCGAGGGCAGTTTTATAGGCCCTCTAACTATGGCTACACCTTC.

The CDR3 DNA reads TGTGCCAGCAGCTCTTCTGGGCCGTCCTACGAGCAGTACTTC. Its translation is CASSSSGPSYEQYF. The chain combines TRBV7-9 with TRBJ2-7; D is unclear. The CDR3 totals 14 residues. Trimming stripped 4 bases from V and 1 base from J, with 11 bases between. CDR1 and CDR2 (germline): SEHNR, FQNEAQ (reference sequence).

This chain links TRBV6-4 with TRBJ1-1; no clear D gene. CDR1 MRHNA and CDR2 SNTAGT come from the germline V gene. Trimming shortened V by 4 bases and J by 0 bases, and 6 bases separated the two germline ends. The CDR3 loop spans 13 amino acids. Written as DNA, the CDR3 is TGTGCCAGCAGTGCCAGGATGAACACTGAAGCTTTCTTT. It yields the protein CASSARMNTEAFF.

The genes are TRBV6-6 and TRBJ2-7; 8 bases are a match to TRBD1. Looked up from germline, CDR1 is MNHNY and CDR2 is SVGAGI (reference sequence). V shed 6 bases and J 4 bases; nucleotides not matched to a gene: 8. This CDR3 contains 14 residues. CDR3 in amino acids: CASSLGTGYYEQYF. CDR3 sequence (DNA): TGTGCCAGCAGCCTCGGGACAGGTTATTACGAGCAGTACTTC.

The J gene is TRBJ1-2, the V gene TRBV2, with 8 nucleotides matching TRBD1. The germline CDR1 and CDR2 sequences are SNHLY and FYNNEI. The CDR3 runs 15 residues. V lost 6 bases, J lost 5 bases, and 11 bases stayed unmatched. CDR3 sequence (DNA): TGTGCCAGCAGCGAGGACAGGGTGATTTATTATGGCTACACCTTC. As protein: CASSEDRVIYYGYTF.

V is TRBV9 and J is TRBJ1-2; TRBD1 agrees at 7 bases. The V gene's germline CDR1 is SGDLS and CDR2 YYNGEE. Losses at the gene ends were 5 bases for V and 3 bases for J; bases not matched to a gene: 7. This CDR3 is built from 14 residues. The DNA for the CDR3 is TGTGCCAGCAGAGATCACGACAGGGACTATGGCTACACCTTC. Translating gives CASRDHDRDYGYTF.

About this clone itself: A read error may account for a junction end that differs from germline. The CDR3 DNA reads TGTGCTAGCAGCCTTAGCGGGGGATCATCGGATGAGCAGTTCTTC. As protein: CASSLSGGSSDEQFF. The chain recombines TRBV7-7 with TRBJ2-1; 9 bases align to TRBD2. Germline V lookup: CDR1 SSHAT, CDR2 FNYEAQ (reference sequence). The CDR3 has 15 amino acids.

The rearrangement uses TRBV6-4 and TRBJ2-1, with 9 bases lining up with TRBD2. V shed 4 bases, J shed 2 bases, and the junction held 3 bases outside the gene matches. Germline-derived CDR1 and CDR2 are MRHNA and SNTAGT. The CDR3 extends over 15 amino acids. CDR3 coding DNA: TGTGCCAGCAGTGCCATAGCGGGGGCCTACAATGAGCAGTTCTTC. It encodes CASSAIAGAYNEQFF.